The clone carrying this T cell receptor (beta chain) was seen only a few times. Its target is not known. Germline V gives CDR1 SGHRS, CDR2 YFSETQ. With 0 bases clipped from V and 10 bases from J, the junction kept 10 bases outside the gene matches. There are 16 residues in the CDR3. The data were obtained in a study of T-cell memory formation after mild COVID-19. Study observations and caveats: Clones which contracted sat mainly in CM and EM if CD4+, and in EMRA if CD8+. Contracting clones from day 15 to 85 had balanced CD4/CD8; later expanders favoured CD4+. The second-wave clones peaking on day 37 were not confirmed as SARS-CoV-2-specific.

5'RACE primed at constant segments yielded TCR alpha and TCR beta cDNA libraries bearing sample barcodes and UMIs. TCRdb fed the 5' RACE reads into MiXCR, producing one record per CDR3 protein. The repertoire holds approximately 300,000 distinct CDR3 sequences, with approximately 15% as singletons. J is TRBJ1-4 and V is TRBV5-1; TRBD1 agrees at 9 bases. This receptor was identified in a man younger than 35 who had mild COVID-19 (a few samples of this study predate the infection). Cell type and time point are not known. The sample taken for sequencing was PBMCs or a T cell subset sorted from them (not recorded which). The CDR3 spells CASSLARGQGSGKLFF. As DNA, the CDR3 is TGCGCCAGCAGCTTGGCCAGGGGACAGGGTAGTGGAAAACTGTTTTTT.